Following are 3 T cell receptor beta chains from one sample sequenced in a study of long-term antiretroviral therapy in people with HIV. The run of the v3.0 immunoSEQ assay was at survey level. Some clones are missing from TCRdb's copy, which holds only in-frame ones; the method was immunoSEQ multiplex PCR. The sample contains 30,000 to 40,000 clones, about 85% of which appear only once. The source material was unsorted PBMCs, sampled 1.1 years after starting antiretroviral therapy. The receptors stem from a man between 18 and 35 years old with HIV.

The chain employs TRBV5-8 and TRBJ1-4, with D unresolved. The CDR3 has 16 residues. V was clipped by 3 bases and J by 5 bases, with 17 bases between them. Germline V gene lookup returns CDR1 SGHTS and CDR2 YDEGEE. CDR3 in DNA: TGTGCCAGCAGCTATCGACATGGTTTGGGGAATGAAAAACTGTTTTTT. Protein product: CASSYRHGLGNEKLFF.

The rearrangement links TRBV28 to TRBJ2-1; D is unresolved. This CDR3 spans 13 amino acids. The ends were cut back, 5 bases at V and 1 base at J, with 6 bases in the middle. Per the germline V gene, CDR1 is MDHEN and CDR2 is SYDVKM. In DNA form, the CDR3 reads TGTGCCAGCAGTCTCCGATCCTACAATGAGCAGTTCTTC. This translates into CASSLRSYNEQFF.

The chain joins TRBV25-1 to TRBJ2-7, with a possible D match to TRBD2 (6 bases). V dropped 3 bases and J dropped 3 bases, with 9 bases sitting between them. Germline CDR1 reads MGHDK; CDR2 reads SYGVNS. The CDR3 contains 13 residues. For the CDR3, the DNA is TGTGCCAGCAGTGACTTAGCGGTCTACGAGCAGTACTTC. This sequence encodes CASSDLAVYEQYF.